The clone carrying this T cell receptor (beta chain) was observed at least ten times. Its antigen is not identified. The germline V gene has CDR1 SEHNR and CDR2 FQNEAQ (reference sequence). V was cut by 7 bases and J by 6 bases, with 10 bases left in between. The CDR3 contains 12 residues. This sample was taken from a study of molecular identifiers for immune sequencing clone quantification. General study findings and limits: Sizes of clones that are highly expanded could be underestimated (if identical TCR molecules share a barcode). Clonotypes surpassing 20 RNA copies contained over 97% of effector molecules, versus under 1% in naive cells.

TCRdb called the PCR reads again in MiXCR, with one record for every CDR3 protein. Here the sample spans about 510,000 distinct CDR3 sequences, approximately 25% being singletons. The chain couples TRBV7-9 to TRBJ1-5; no firm D call. The sequence was obtained from a human donor in good health. Some libraries in this study had Jurkat cell RNA spiked in. The sample comprised naive CD8+ T cells from blood, with Jurkat cell RNA spiked in. The subset was: FACS-sorted CD8+CD4-CCR7+CD45RA+ naive T cells. The CDR3 protein is CASISGPQPQHF. DNA of the CDR3: TGTGCCAGCATCTCAGGACCTCAGCCCCAGCATTTT.